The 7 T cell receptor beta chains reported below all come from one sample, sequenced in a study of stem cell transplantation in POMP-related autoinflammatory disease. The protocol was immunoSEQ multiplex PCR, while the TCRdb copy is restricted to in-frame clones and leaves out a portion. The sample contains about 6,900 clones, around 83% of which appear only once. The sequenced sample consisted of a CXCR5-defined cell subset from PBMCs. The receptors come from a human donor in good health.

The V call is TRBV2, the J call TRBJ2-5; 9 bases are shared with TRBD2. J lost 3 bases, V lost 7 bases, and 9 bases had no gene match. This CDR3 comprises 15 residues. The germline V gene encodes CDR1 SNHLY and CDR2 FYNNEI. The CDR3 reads CASNGGGEAEETQYF. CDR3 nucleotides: TGTGCCAGCAACGGCGGGGGGGAGGCAGAAGAGACCCAGTACTTC.

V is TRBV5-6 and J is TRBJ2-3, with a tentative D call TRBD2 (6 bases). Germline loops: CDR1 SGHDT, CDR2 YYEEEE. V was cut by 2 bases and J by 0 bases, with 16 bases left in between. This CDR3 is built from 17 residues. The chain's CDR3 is CASSFIGGRASTDTQYF. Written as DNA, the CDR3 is TGTGCCAGCAGCTTTATCGGGGGAAGGGCAAGCACAGATACGCAGTATTTT.

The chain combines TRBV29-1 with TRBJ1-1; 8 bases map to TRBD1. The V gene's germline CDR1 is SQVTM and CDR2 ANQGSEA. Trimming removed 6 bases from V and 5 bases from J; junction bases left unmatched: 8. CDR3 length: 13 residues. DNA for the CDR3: TGCAGCGTGTGCTGGACAGGGTTAACTGAAGCTTTCTTT. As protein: CSVCWTGLTEAFF.

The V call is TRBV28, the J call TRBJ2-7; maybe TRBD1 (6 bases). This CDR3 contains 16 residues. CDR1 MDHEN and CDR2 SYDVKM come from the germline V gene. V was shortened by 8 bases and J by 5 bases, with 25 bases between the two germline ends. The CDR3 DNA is TGTGCCAGCGGGTTGGTTCAGGGACAATCCACCAACGAGCAGTACTTC. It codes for CASGLVQGQSTNEQYF.

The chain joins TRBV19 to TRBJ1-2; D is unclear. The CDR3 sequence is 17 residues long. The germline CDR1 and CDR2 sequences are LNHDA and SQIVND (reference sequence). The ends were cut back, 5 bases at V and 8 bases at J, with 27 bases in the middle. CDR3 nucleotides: TGTGCCAGTAGTCCCCGGGTGGGTCTAATCCCTAAGAACGGCTACACCTTC. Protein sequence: CASSPRVGLIPKNGYTF.

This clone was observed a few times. Here the CDR3 DNA reads TGTGCCAGTAGTATCGGTAGGGGACAATCACCCCTCCACTTT. Translation gives CASSIGRGQSPLHF. V and J are TRBV19 and TRBJ1-6, with D maybe TRBD1 (6 bases). CDR1 and CDR2 (germline): LNHDA, SQIVND (reference sequence). With 3 bases removed from V and 10 bases from J, the gap between germline ends came to 13 bases. There are 14 residues in the CDR3. Combining the CDR3 with reference TRBV19 and TRBJ1-6 gives the whole variable domain DGGITQSPKYLFRKEGQNVTLSCEQNLNHDAMYWYRQDPGQGLRLIYYSQIVNDFQKGDIAEGYSVSREKKESFPLTVTSAQKNPTAFYLCASSIGRGQSPLHFGNGTRLTVT.

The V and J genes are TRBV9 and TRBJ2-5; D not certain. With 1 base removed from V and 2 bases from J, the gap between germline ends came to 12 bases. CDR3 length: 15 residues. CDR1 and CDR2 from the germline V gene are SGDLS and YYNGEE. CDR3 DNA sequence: TGTGCCAGCAGCGTAAGCTTAACGAGACAAGAGACCCAGTACTTC. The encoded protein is CASSVSLTRQETQYF.